The present entry profiles one T cell receptor beta chain with its context. Its antigen remains unknown. A second roughly 6 to 12 cycle PCR used barcoded and J-beta primers. TCRdb itself ran the 5' RACE reads through MiXCR, one entry per CDR3 protein. The sample lists roughly 800,000 distinct CDR3 sequences, over 45% occurring once. The sample belongs to a study of blood T cells in healthy people across ages. The CDR3 sequence is 15 residues long. Study outcomes and limitations: Higher diversity and more naive CD4+ cells were features of long-lived donors, compared to aged donors. Observed TCR beta diversity showed a strong correlation with the percentage of naive T cells as measured by flow cytometry.

This TCR came from a man aged 25 to 45 in good health. Sequencing was performed on blood. This rearrangement joins TRBV12-3 or TRBV12-4 to TRBJ2-5; a possible D gene is TRBD2 (6 bases). The end of the DNA fits TRBJ2-7 better, so the J call may be wrong. In nucleotides, the CDR3 is TGTGCCAGCAGTTTAGCTAGCGGCAACAACTACGAGCAGTACTTC. Protein sequence: CASSLASGNNYEQYF.